The clone carrying this T cell receptor (beta chain) was counted a single time. These data come from a study of blood T cell repertoires in COVID-19. Study as a whole: PBMCs, B-cell-depleted T cells, or T cells provided the cDNA or gDNA that made up the material.

The germline V gene has CDR1 SEHNR and CDR2 FQNEAQ (reference sequence). The CDR3 is made up of 17 amino acids. Trimming stripped 1 base from V and 3 bases from J, with 18 bases between. Per the study methods: Reference gene primers were amplified, and this amplification served to estimate nucleated cell counts. Clones were read by immunoSEQ multiplex PCR, and TCRdb kept only the in-frame ones, dropping some. The D gene and trimming were derived from the DNA, and the V and J assignments and clone size from that table. Here the sample spans some 74,000 clones, about 80% being singletons. The sequence derives from a man at least 80 years old with acute or convalescent COVID-19. The rearrangement links TRBV7-9 to TRBJ1-2; TRBD1 might be the D (6 bases). The source material was peripheral blood. CDR3 in DNA: TGTGCCAGCAGCTTAGTGTCAGGGGTACGTTCTGACTATGGCTACACCTTC. This translates into CASSLVSGVRSDYGYTF.